The 9 T cell receptor beta chains below come from one sample, sequenced in a study of Graves' ophthalmopathy and Graves' hyperthyroidism. Scientists amplified the TCR beta CDR3 regions from RNA transcripts. A first-round RT-PCR used HTBI primers, followed by a second-round multiplex PCR. Via MiXCR, TCRdb re-called the multiplex PCR reads, giving one row per CDR3 protein. The sample shows 450,000 or so distinct CDR3 sequences, around 14% of them seen only once. The sequencing sample was made of blood. The receptors stem from a woman in her thirties with Graves' ophthalmopathy.

At least ten counts were recorded for this clonotype. The rearrangement links TRBV29-1 to TRBJ1-2; no firm D call. V gave up 7 bases and J gave up 8 bases, with 11 bases separating them. This CDR3 spans 10 amino acids. Germline lookup yields CDR1 SQVTM and CDR2 ANQGSEA. The DNA of the CDR3 is TGCAGCGCCGCAACCCCCGGCTACACCTTC. It yields the protein CSAATPGYTF. Using reference TRBV29-1 and TRBJ1-2 for the parts outside the CDR3, the full variable domain is SAVISQKPSRDICQRGTSLTIQCQVDSQVTMMFWYRQQPGQSLTLIATANQGSEATYESGFVIDKFPISRPNLTFSTLTVSNMSPEDSSIYLCSAATPGYTFGSGTRLTVV.

There are many counts of this clonotype. The rearrangement uses TRBV7-8 and TRBJ1-3; D gene unclear. CDR3 size: 12 residues. The germline V gene encodes CDR1 SGHVS and CDR2 FQNEAQ. Trimming pared 7 bases from V and 2 bases from J, leaving 6 bases between. DNA of the CDR3: TGTGCCAGCACGCCAGCTGGAAACACCATATATTTT. This translates into CASTPAGNTIYF.

This clonotype came up many times. The chain combines TRBV7-2 with TRBJ1-2; a possible D gene is TRBD1 (5 bases). Germline CDR1 is SGHTA and CDR2 is FQGNSA. The CDR3 has 14 residues. Trimming pared 5 bases from V and 8 bases from J, leaving 18 bases between. The CDR3 nucleotides read TGTGCCAGCAGCACCCGGACACGATCAGGGGGCTACACCTTC. Protein sequence: CASSTRTRSGGYTF.

This chain joins TRBV20-1 and TRBJ2-7, with 8 nucleotides matching TRBD2. J was trimmed by 6 bases and V by 0 bases; bases with no gene match: 1. The length of the CDR3 is 12 residues. CDR1 and CDR2 from the germline V gene are DFQATT and SNEGSKA (reference sequence). The CDR3 sequence is CSAREREVEQYF. The CDR3 DNA reads as TGCAGTGCTAGAGAGCGGGAGGTCGAGCAGTACTTC.

The chain has TRBV27 and TRBJ1-6; D gene uncertain. CDR1 and CDR2 from the germline V gene are MNHEY and SMNVEV (reference sequence). Trimming stripped 2 bases from V and 9 bases from J, with 20 bases between. This CDR3 contains 17 residues. The CDR3 loop reads CASSLVGDLQYSSPLHF. CDR3 sequence (DNA): TGTGCCAGCAGTTTAGTAGGTGATTTGCAGTATTCTTCACCCCTCCACTTT.

This clonotype was seen at least ten times. V usage is TRBV19 and J usage is TRBJ1-1; D is perhaps TRBD1 (5 bases). With 4 bases removed from V and 4 bases from J, the gap between germline ends came to 16 bases. Germline V gene sequence: CDR1 LNHDA, CDR2 SQIVND (reference sequence). The CDR3 length is 15 residues. The CDR3 DNA is TGTGCCAGTAGTAAGGATAGTTTCGGGGGCACTGAAGCTTTCTTT. This sequence encodes CASSKDSFGGTEAFF. The entire variable domain, with the rest obtained from reference TRBV19 and TRBJ1-1, is as follows: DGGITQSPKYLFRKEGQNVTLSCEQNLNHDAMYWYRQDPGQGLRLIYYSQIVNDFQKGDIAEGYSVSREKKESFPLTVTSAQKNPTAFYLCASSKDSFGGTEAFFGQGTRLTVV.

This rearrangement joins TRBV28 to TRBJ2-2, with 9 bases that match TRBD1. With V trimmed by 6 bases and J by 1 base, 9 bases remained unmatched. Germline assignment: CDR1 MDHEN and CDR2 SYDVKM. This CDR3 spans 17 amino acids. The CDR3 sequence is CASSPGGDRVNTGELFF. CDR3 nucleotide sequence: TGTGCCAGCAGCCCTGGGGGGGACAGGGTGAACACCGGGGAGCTGTTTTTT. Filled out from reference TRBV28 and TRBJ2-2, the complete variable domain reads DVKVTQSSRYLVKRTGEKVFLECVQDMDHENMFWYRQDPGLGLRLIYFSYDVKMKEKGDIPEGYSVSREKKERFSLILESASTNQTSMYLCASSPGGDRVNTGELFFGEGSRLTVL.

This clonotype was counted many times. The rearrangement uses TRBV6-1 and TRBJ2-2; TRBD1 matches at 11 bases. The CDR3 contains 18 residues. Trimming removed 3 bases from V and 5 bases from J; junction bases left unmatched: 11. Per germline, CDR1 MNHNS and CDR2 SASEGT. This CDR3 is CASSEPQPGQGGTGELFF. CDR3 sequence (DNA): TGTGCCAGCAGTGAGCCCCAACCGGGACAGGGGGGGACCGGGGAGCTGTTTTTT.

The table lists this clonotype with many counts. The CDR3 DNA is TGTGCCAGTAGTATAGCTAGGGACGGCTCAGAGACCCAGTACTTC. Translated: CASSIARDGSETQYF. The chain carries TRBV19 and TRBJ2-5; TRBD1 or TRBD2 may be the D gene (5 bases each). Germline CDR1 and CDR2: LNHDA and SQIVND (reference sequence). This CDR3 contains 15 residues. V lost 1 base to trimming and J lost 4 bases, with 13 bases between them.